This TCR beta chain appears in the sequencing data of a study of beta chain features in type 1 diabetes. Overall study findings and caveats: Moderate but significant shortening of TCRB CDR3s was recorded in all four CD4+ subsets from Type 1 diabetes patients. Researchers reported that naive, central memory and Treg TCRB repertoires appeared more similar in patients than in healthy donors.

On this clone: Its antigen is currently unknown.

The whole isolated RNA underwent reverse transcription, so sequencing captured expressed TCRB transcripts. Profiling relied on immunoSEQ multiplex PCR, and the TCRdb table lists in-frame clones only, not all of them. The repertoire includes roughly 50,000 clones, around 45% of them detected once, and around 0.13% sits in the top ten. This CDR3 is built from 13 residues. Trimming cost V 0 bases and J 5 bases, with 6 bases left between them. The germline CDR1 and CDR2 sequences are SGHRS and YFSETQ. This chain connects TRBV5-1 to TRBJ2-1; no definite D call. Sequenced sample: stem cell memory CD4+ T cells from blood. This TCR was recovered from a man under 40 with type 1 diabetes. The CDR3 DNA reads TGCGCCAGCAGCTTGGGACTCCACAATGAGCAGTTCTTC. This sequence encodes CASSLGLHNEQFF.